This TCR beta chain was captured by sequencing in a study of blood T cell repertoires in COVID-19. Looking at the study overall: Acute-phase and convalescent COVID-19 samples originated in the United States, Italy and Spain. The cDNA or gDNA used as material had been derived from T cells, B-cell-depleted T cells, or PBMCs.

In the original analysis: Nucleated cell counts were estimated from reference gene primer amplification. Profiled with immunoSEQ multiplex PCR; TCRdb holds only in-frame clones, not every one. V and J calls and clone size are copied from that table; D and trimming were computed from the DNA. The sample holds hundreds of thousands of clones; about 94% are singletons and the top ten take about 0.8%. The ends lost 3 bases at V and 2 bases at J; junction bases unmatched: 11. Germline-derived CDR1 and CDR2 are GTSNPN and SVGIG (reference sequence). The CDR3 runs 18 residues. Seattle cases were enrolled at active infection and followed longitudinally.

The receptor's source is a man aged 60 to 69 with COVID-19, enrolled during active disease. Sequenced input: peripheral blood. The V call is TRBV30, the J call TRBJ1-6; 9 bases fit TRBD1. The CDR3 DNA follows: TGTGCCTGGAGACTACAGGGGGCGTTGGATGCCTATAATTCACCCCTCCACTTT. Translating it yields CAWRLQGALDAYNSPLHF.